Each of the 10 T cell receptor beta chains below was sequenced from the same sample in a study of technical replicates of blood from a few donors. Clones were sequenced by immunoSEQ multiplex PCR, and TCRdb holds only the in-frame ones, with some missing. The data contain under 95,000 clones, about 95% of them seen just once; the ten biggest clones take up 0.2% to 0.3%. The material sequenced was T cells isolated from PBMCs. Receptor source: a human donor in good health.

The chain uses TRBV25-1 and TRBJ2-7; 7 bases are a match to TRBD2. V shed 2 bases, J shed 6 bases, and the junction held 4 bases outside the gene matches. The length of the CDR3 is 13 residues. From germline, CDR1 is MGHDK and CDR2 SYGVNS. The CDR3 nucleotides read TGTGCCAGCAGTGAAGGGCTAGCGGTCGAGCAGTACTTC. As protein: CASSEGLAVEQYF.

V usage is TRBV4-1 and J usage is TRBJ2-3; 7 bases agree with TRBD2. The V gene's germline CDR1 is MGHRA and CDR2 YSYEKL. After removal of 1 base from V and 0 bases from J, the junction contained 4 bases not matched to a gene. This CDR3 is built from 16 residues. The CDR3 loop is CASSQGRGLSTDTQYF. DNA of the CDR3: TGCGCCAGCAGCCAAGGGCGGGGACTAAGCACAGATACGCAGTATTTT.

The chain carries TRBV4-1 and TRBJ1-5, with TRBD1 matching 7 bases. V lost 5 bases to trimming and J lost 3 bases; unmatched junction nucleotides: 4. The CDR3 covers 14 residues. CDR1 is MGHRA and CDR2 is YSYEKL in the germline V gene. CDR3 residues: CASSTTGNNQPQHF. As DNA, the CDR3 is TGCGCCAGCAGCACGACAGGGAACAATCAGCCCCAGCATTTT.

This sequence joins TRBV5-1 and TRBJ1-5; maybe TRBD1 (6 bases). The CDR3 has 14 residues. The germline V and J ends were trimmed by 4 bases and 4 bases, with 12 bases remaining between them. Germline V lookup: CDR1 SGHRS, CDR2 YFSETQ. The CDR3: CASSLDSTNQPQHF. DNA of the CDR3: TGCGCCAGCAGCCTGGACAGCACAAATCAGCCCCAGCATTTT.

The gene calls are TRBV27 and TRBJ2-7; possible D gene TRBD2, 7 bases. This CDR3 region has 13 residues. V was clipped by 10 bases and J by 2 bases, with 15 bases between them. Germline V gene sequence: CDR1 MNHEY, CDR2 SMNVEV (reference sequence). The CDR3 protein is CATLGGVPYEQYF. As DNA, the CDR3 is TGTGCCACCCTAGGGGGGGTACCCTACGAGCAGTACTTC.

V usage is TRBV19 and J usage is TRBJ1-3; weak D call: TRBD1 (6 bases). Per germline, CDR1 LNHDA and CDR2 SQIVND (reference sequence). Trimming took 6 bases from V and 0 from J, leaving 15 bases between them. The CDR3 runs to 16 residues. DNA for the CDR3: TGTGCCAGTAGCCCCCGGACAGCGGACTCTGGAAACACCATATATTTT. It codes for CASSPRTADSGNTIYF.

The rearrangement joins TRBV7-9 to TRBJ2-7, with 7 bases matching TRBD2. The germline gives CDR1 SEHNR, CDR2 FQNEAQ (reference sequence). The CDR3 runs to 12 residues. J gave up 2 bases and V 8 bases, and 3 bases lay outside the gene matches. The CDR3 here is CASAGTTYEQYF. CDR3 DNA: TGTGCCAGCGCCGGGACTACCTACGAGCAGTACTTC. The whole variable domain, remainder taken from reference TRBV7-9 and TRBJ2-7, is DTGVSQNPRHKITKRGQNVTFRCDPISEHNRLYWYRQTLGQGPEFLTYFQNEAQLEKSRLLSDRFSAERPKGSFSTLEIQRTEQGDSAMYLCASAGTTYEQYFGPGTRLTVT.

The chain employs TRBV30 and TRBJ2-2, with D uncertain. Trimming pared 3 bases from V and 1 base from J, leaving 6 bases between. The CDR3 contains 13 residues. Germline lookup yields CDR1 GTSNPN and CDR2 SVGIG (reference sequence). CDR3 in DNA: TGTGCCTGGAGCTTCCTGAACACCGGGGAGCTGTTTTTT. This codes for CAWSFLNTGELFF.

V gene TRBV29-1 combines with J gene TRBJ2-5; D possibly corresponds to TRBD2 (6 bases). The CDR3 consists of 13 residues. V was pared by 7 bases and J by 2 bases, with 14 bases between. Germline CDR1 and CDR2: SQVTM and ANQGSEA. CDR3 coding DNA: TGCAGCGCAGTCCCCCGGGGGCAAGAGACCCAGTACTTC. Translating it yields CSAVPRGQETQYF.

This clone was recorded once. The chain links TRBV27 to TRBJ2-1, with D perhaps TRBD2 (5 bases). V lost 0 bases and J lost 1, with 7 bases in between. The CDR3 runs 15 residues. CDR1 is MNHEY and CDR2 is SMNVEV in the germline V gene (reference sequence). Here the CDR3 reads CASSLSGVSYNEQFF. The CDR3 DNA is TGTGCCAGCAGTTTATCCGGGGTTTCCTACAATGAGCAGTTCTTC.